The clone carrying this T cell receptor beta chain is a singleton in its sample. As yet, its antigen is unknown. The sample comes from a study of shared clonotypes between healthy human individuals. Replicate PCRs from sorted subsets contained about 0.2 ug DNA, which is 30,000 to 35,000 T cell genomes. Data came from immunoSEQ multiplex PCR; TCRdb stores just in-frame clones and leaves some out. The sample lists over a million clones, around 82% occurring once. CDR3 size: 16 residues. CDR1 and CDR2 (germline): LGHNA, YNFKEQ. The V segment lost 1 base and the J segment 3 bases; nucleotides outside the gene matches: 8. Overall study results and limits: Generally, naive subsets (rather than memory subsets) showed larger estimated richness.

What was sequenced was memory CD4+ T cells from PBMCs. Subset in this sample: CD45RA-negative fraction. The sequence came from a man in his late teens or twenties in good health. Some clones in this sample may be carry-over from other donors' samples. This chain links TRBV4-2 with TRBJ2-7, with 8 bases identical to TRBD1. CDR3 DNA sequence: TGTGCCAGCAGCCAAGCCCACTCGGGACAGGACTACGAGCAGTACTTC. This translates into CASSQAHSGQDYEQYF.